One and the same sample provided the 20 T cell receptor beta chains below, sequenced in a study of vaccination and CD4 T cells after COVID-19. With the Oncomine TCR Beta short-read assay, DNA from cultured CD4+ T cells was sequenced. MiXCR was run by TCRdb on the PCR reads, yielding one entry per CDR3 protein. In the table there are 9,000 to 15,000 distinct CDR3 sequences, 40% to 50% of which are singletons. Treatment defined: roughly ten-day PBMC culture with coronavirus spike peptide pools or control peptides (ViraFEST assay). These receptors have no identified antigens. The material sequenced was cultured CD4+ T cells from blood. These receptors were obtained from a human donor with COVID-19.

The chain recombines TRBV5-4 with TRBJ1-4, with D hard to call. The V and J ends lost 3 bases and 0 bases respectively, with 9 bases between them. Germline V lookup: CDR1 SGHNT, CDR2 YYREEE (reference sequence). The CDR3 is 15 amino acids. The CDR3 DNA follows: TGTGCCAGCAGCTCGGATGCAGCAACTAATGAAAAACTGTTTTTT. Translating it yields CASSSDAATNEKLFF.

This clonotype is judged large. This chain's CDR3 is CASSLDGGAANEQFF. The DNA of the CDR3 is TGTGCCAGCAGCTTAGACGGGGGGGCCGCCAATGAGCAGTTCTTC. The V and J genes are TRBV7-2 and TRBJ2-1, with 8 bases aligning to TRBD2. The germline V gene has CDR1 SGHTA and CDR2 FQGNSA. CDR3 length equals 15 residues. J lost 6 bases, V lost 1 base, and 5 bases had no gene match.

The chain links TRBV30 to TRBJ2-7; no definite D call. Trimming removed 3 bases from V and 5 bases from J, with 8 bases in between. The CDR3 covers 11 residues. Germline V gene data show CDR1 as GTSNPN and CDR2 as SVGIG (reference sequence). The CDR3 DNA reads as TGTGCCTGGAGCGACACGGACGAGCAGTACTTC. It is translated as CAWSDTDEQYF.

This clonotype has more than one count but fewer than ten. The chain recombines TRBV19 with TRBJ1-2; D not certain. The V gene's germline CDR1 is LNHDA and CDR2 SQIVND (reference sequence). This CDR3 region has 15 residues. The V end lost 3 bases, the J end lost 2 bases, and 13 bases lay between the germline ends. The CDR3 protein is CASSIRSAVNYGYTF. The CDR3 DNA reads TGTGCCAGTAGTATTAGGTCGGCAGTAAACTATGGCTACACCTTC.

The rearrangement links TRBV15 to TRBJ1-1, with a tentative D call TRBD1 (5 bases). The CDR3 covers 14 residues. V was trimmed by 3 bases and J by 5 bases, leaving 13 bases between them. Germline V gene data show CDR1 as LNHNV and CDR2 as YYDKDF (reference sequence). CDR3 nucleotide sequence: TGTGCCACCAGCAGTGGGGGTAGTTCGACTGAAGCTTTCTTT. Protein: CATSSGGSSTEAFF.

This clonotype has only a few counts. J is TRBJ2-1 and V is TRBV6-1; either TRBD1 or TRBD2 may supply D (5 bases each). In germline, CDR1 is MNHNS, CDR2 SASEGT. The CDR3 extends over 15 amino acids. With 6 bases removed from V and 3 bases from J, the gap between germline ends came to 15 bases. CDR3 bases: TGTGCCAGCAGATTCGGGACCGCGGTCTACAATGAGCAGTTCTTC. Residues: CASRFGTAVYNEQFF.

This clonotype occurred once. The chain is built from TRBV12-3 or TRBV12-4 and TRBJ2-7; 10 positions match TRBD2. The CDR3 has 15 residues. The V segment lost 3 bases and the J segment 0 bases; nucleotides outside the gene matches: 2. For the CDR3, the DNA is TGTGCCAGCAGTTTTCCTAGCGGGGGCTCCTACGAGCAGTACTTC. It translates to CASSFPSGGSYEQYF.

The rearrangement links TRBV20-1 to TRBJ2-6, with D perhaps assigned TRBD1 or TRBD2 (5 bases each). The V gene's germline CDR1 is DFQATT and CDR2 SNEGSKA (reference sequence). Trimming left V 0 bases short and J 0 bases short, with 18 bases between. CDR3 length equals 19 residues. CDR3 amino acids: CSARDNGAGLGSGANVLTF. The CDR3 nucleotides read TGCAGTGCTAGAGATAACGGGGCGGGCCTTGGCTCTGGGGCCAACGTCCTGACTTTC.

The rearrangement uses TRBV28 and TRBJ2-2; D gene ambiguous. V was pared by 7 bases and J by 0 bases, with 12 bases between. The CDR3 loop spans 15 amino acids. Germline V gives CDR1 MDHEN, CDR2 SYDVKM. The chain's CDR3 is CASKFPGTNTGELFF. Written as DNA, the CDR3 is TGTGCCAGCAAATTTCCGGGTACGAACACCGGGGAGCTGTTTTTT.

CDR3 sequence: CASSLIEGGSTDTQYF. The DNA for the CDR3 is TGTGCCAGCAGCTTAATTGAGGGGGGCAGCACAGATACGCAGTATTTT. The rearrangement links TRBV11-2 to TRBJ2-3; D is perhaps TRBD1 or TRBD2 (6 bases each). Per the germline V gene, CDR1 is SGHAT and CDR2 is FQNNGV. This CDR3 has 16 amino acids. The ends were cut back, 2 bases at V and 0 bases at J, with 12 bases in the middle.

This clonotype has more than one count but fewer than ten. The rearrangement joins TRBV18 to TRBJ1-1; D uncertain. Germline V gives CDR1 KGHSH, CDR2 LQKENI. CDR3 length: 15 residues. Trimming removed 6 bases from V and 4 bases from J, with 18 bases in between. The CDR3 region is CASSRNQKSGTEAFF. The CDR3 DNA follows: TGTGCCAGCTCCCGTAACCAAAAGAGTGGCACTGAAGCTTTCTTT.

The V gene is TRBV28, the J gene TRBJ1-1; D unresolved. V was pared by 9 bases and J by 0 bases, with 8 bases between. This CDR3 spans 12 amino acids. Germline loops: CDR1 MDHEN, CDR2 SYDVKM. In DNA, the CDR3 is TGTGCCAGTGTGACCGTGAACACTGAAGCTTTCTTT. This gives the protein CASVTVNTEAFF.

J is TRBJ2-7 and V is TRBV6-1, with a possible D match to TRBD2 (6 bases). Germline-derived CDR1 and CDR2 are MNHNS and SASEGT. The CDR3 covers 15 residues. V was trimmed by 6 bases and J by 7 bases, leaving 22 bases between them. CDR3 in amino acids: CASSNPRDSPREQYF. CDR3 nucleotides: TGTGCCAGCAGCAATCCCAGGGACTCCCCGAGAGAGCAGTACTTC.

The chain employs TRBV5-1 and TRBJ1-4; the D is unclear. With 5 bases removed from V and 6 bases from J, the gap between germline ends came to 17 bases. CDR3 length: 15 amino acids. CDR1 is SGHRS, CDR2 YFSETQ, per germline. The CDR3 spells CASRKLRGTDEKLFF. Written as DNA, the CDR3 is TGCGCCAGCAGGAAACTACGCGGAACGGATGAAAAACTGTTTTTT.

This clonotype has a handful of counts. This chain connects TRBV27 to TRBJ1-1; 7 nucleotides agree with TRBD1. The CDR3 is 15 amino acids. After removal of 5 bases from V and 4 bases from J, the junction contained 10 bases not matched to a gene. CDR1 is MNHEY, CDR2 SMNVEV, per germline (reference sequence). Here the CDR3 DNA reads TGTGCCAGCAGTAGAGGACAGGTAGTCAGCACTGAAGCTTTCTTT. It yields the protein CASSRGQVVSTEAFF.

The chain couples TRBV5-8 to TRBJ2-7; possible D gene TRBD1, 6 bases. The germline gives CDR1 SGHTS, CDR2 YDEGEE. This CDR3 comprises 13 residues. V lost 2 bases, J lost 6 bases, and 12 bases lay in between. In nucleotides, the CDR3 is TGTGCCAGCAGCTTAACAGGGCCGGGCGAGCAGTACTTC. Encoded protein: CASSLTGPGEQYF.

This clonotype was seen more than once but under ten times. This chain connects TRBV7-2 to TRBJ2-7; D uncertain. CDR1 is SGHTA, CDR2 FQGNSA, per germline. With 0 bases removed from V and 1 base from J, the gap between germline ends came to 7 bases. This CDR3 contains 14 residues. As DNA, the CDR3 is TGTGCCAGCAGCTTAGCCGTCAATTCCTACGAGCAGTACTTC. Translation gives CASSLAVNSYEQYF.

The chain carries TRBV29-1 and TRBJ1-4, with no clear D. The CDR3 is 12 residues long. The V gene's germline CDR1 is SQVTM and CDR2 ANQGSEA. The V and J ends lost 7 bases and 4 bases respectively, with 10 bases between them. As DNA, the CDR3 is TGCAGCGCTGGGCCGGGTAATGAAAAACTGTTTTTT. The encoded protein is CSAGPGNEKLFF.

V gene TRBV6-2 or TRBV6-3 combines with J gene TRBJ1-3, with D possibly being TRBD1 (6 bases). The germline CDR1 and CDR2 sequences are MNHEY and SVGEGT. Trimming cost V 7 bases and J 1 base, with 14 bases left between them. The CDR3 totals 15 residues. The CDR3 region is CASTPRTASGNTIYF. As DNA, the CDR3 is TGTGCCAGCACCCCGCGGACAGCTTCTGGAAACACCATATATTTT.

This chain uses TRBV10-2 with TRBJ2-4; D uncertain. The V gene's germline CDR1 is WSHSY and CDR2 SAAADI. The V and J ends lost 2 bases and 2 bases respectively, with 16 bases between them. This CDR3 is built from 17 residues. This chain's CDR3 is CASSEDDSSGTKNIQYF. The CDR3 DNA reads as TGCGCCAGCAGTGAGGACGACTCCTCAGGAACCAAAAACATTCAGTACTTC.